This T cell receptor beta chain comes out of a study of T-cell memory formation after mild COVID-19. TCRdb re-called the 5' RACE reads through MiXCR, storing one row per CDR3 protein. The sample holds 470,000 or so distinct CDR3 sequences, around 17% seen once. The CDR3 extends over 15 amino acids. From germline, CDR1 is KGHSH and CDR2 LQKENI. Trimming shortened V by 3 bases and J by 5 bases, and 16 bases separated the two germline ends. The sequencing input was PBMCs or a T cell subset sorted from them (not recorded which). The clonotype originates from a man between 18 and 35 years old who had mild COVID-19 (a few samples of this study predate the infection). Cell type and time point are not known. The chain recombines TRBV18 with TRBJ1-1, with D possibly being TRBD1 (5 bases). This chain's CDR3 is CASSPAFQGGTEAFF. CDR3 sequence (DNA): TGTGCCAGCTCACCCGCATTTCAGGGAGGAACTGAAGCTTTCTTT.